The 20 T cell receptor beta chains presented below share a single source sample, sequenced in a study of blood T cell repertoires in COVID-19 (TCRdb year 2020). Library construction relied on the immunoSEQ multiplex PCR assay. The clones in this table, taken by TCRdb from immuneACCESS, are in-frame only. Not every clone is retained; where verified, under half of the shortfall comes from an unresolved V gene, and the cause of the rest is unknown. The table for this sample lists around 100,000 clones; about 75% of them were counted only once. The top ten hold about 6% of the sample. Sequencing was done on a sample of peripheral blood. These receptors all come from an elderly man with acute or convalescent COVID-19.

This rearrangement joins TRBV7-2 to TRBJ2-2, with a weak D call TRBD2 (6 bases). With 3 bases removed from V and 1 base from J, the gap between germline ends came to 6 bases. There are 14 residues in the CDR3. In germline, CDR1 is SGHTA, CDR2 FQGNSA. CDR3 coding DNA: TGTGCCAGCAGCTTTAGCGGGAACACCGGGGAGCTGTTTTTT. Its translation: CASSFSGNTGELFF.

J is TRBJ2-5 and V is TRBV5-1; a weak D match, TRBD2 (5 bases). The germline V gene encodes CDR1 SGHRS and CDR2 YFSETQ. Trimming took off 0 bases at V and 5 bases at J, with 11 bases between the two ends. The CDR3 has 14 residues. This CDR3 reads CASSLGGVLETQYF. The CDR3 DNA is TGCGCCAGCAGCTTGGGGGGAGTCTTGGAGACCCAGTACTTC.

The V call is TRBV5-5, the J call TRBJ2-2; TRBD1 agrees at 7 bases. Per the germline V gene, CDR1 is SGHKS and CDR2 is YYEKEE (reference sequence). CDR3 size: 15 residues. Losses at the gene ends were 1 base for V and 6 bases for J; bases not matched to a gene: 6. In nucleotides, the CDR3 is TGTGCCAGCAGCTTGCGCCGGCAGGGGGCCGGGGAGCTGTTTTTT. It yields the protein CASSLRRQGAGELFF.

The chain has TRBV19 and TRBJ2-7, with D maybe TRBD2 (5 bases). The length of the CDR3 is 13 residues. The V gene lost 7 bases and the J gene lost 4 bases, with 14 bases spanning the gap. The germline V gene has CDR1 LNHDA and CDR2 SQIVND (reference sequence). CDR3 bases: TGTGCCAGTACCACCCCTGGGGAGTACGAGCAGTACTTC. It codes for CASTTPGEYEQYF.

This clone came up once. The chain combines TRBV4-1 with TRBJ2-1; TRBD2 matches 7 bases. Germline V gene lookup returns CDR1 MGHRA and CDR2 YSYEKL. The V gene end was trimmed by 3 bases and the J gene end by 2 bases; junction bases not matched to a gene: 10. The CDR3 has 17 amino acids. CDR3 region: CASSHPGAGLAYNEQFF. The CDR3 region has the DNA TGCGCCAGCAGCCACCCTGGGGCCGGACTAGCCTACAATGAGCAGTTCTTC.

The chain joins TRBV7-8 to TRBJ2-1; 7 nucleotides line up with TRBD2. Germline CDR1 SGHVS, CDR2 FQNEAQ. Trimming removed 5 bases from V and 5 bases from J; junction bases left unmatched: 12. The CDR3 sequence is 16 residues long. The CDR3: CASSPGGRGSNNEQFF. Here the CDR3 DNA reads TGTGCCAGCAGCCCGGGTGGGCGCGGGAGTAACAATGAGCAGTTCTTC.

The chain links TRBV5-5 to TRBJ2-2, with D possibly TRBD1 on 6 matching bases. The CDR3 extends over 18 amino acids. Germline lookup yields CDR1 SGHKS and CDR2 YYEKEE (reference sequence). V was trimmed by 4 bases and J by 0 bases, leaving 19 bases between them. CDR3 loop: CASSQRIQGRTNTGELFF. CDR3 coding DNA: TGTGCCAGCAGCCAACGGATCCAGGGGCGAACGAACACCGGGGAGCTGTTTTTT.

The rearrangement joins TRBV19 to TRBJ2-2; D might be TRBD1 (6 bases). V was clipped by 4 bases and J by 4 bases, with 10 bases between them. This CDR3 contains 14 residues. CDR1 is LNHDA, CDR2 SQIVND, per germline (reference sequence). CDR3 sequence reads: CASSNQGGTGELFF. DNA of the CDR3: TGTGCCAGTAGTAACCAAGGGGGCACCGGGGAGCTGTTTTTT.

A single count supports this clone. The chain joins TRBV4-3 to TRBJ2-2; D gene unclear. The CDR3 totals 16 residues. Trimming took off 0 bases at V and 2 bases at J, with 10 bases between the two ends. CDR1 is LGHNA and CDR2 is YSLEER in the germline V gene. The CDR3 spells CASSQETTYNTGELFF. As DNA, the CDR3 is TGCGCCAGCAGCCAAGAAACTACCTACAACACCGGGGAGCTGTTTTTT.

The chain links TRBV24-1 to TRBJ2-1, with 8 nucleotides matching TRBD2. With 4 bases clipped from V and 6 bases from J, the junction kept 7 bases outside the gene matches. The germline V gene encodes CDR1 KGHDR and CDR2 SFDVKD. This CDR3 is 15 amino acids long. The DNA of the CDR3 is TGTGCCACCAGTGACCCCGGGACTAGGATCAATGAGCAGTTCTTC. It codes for CATSDPGTRINEQFF.

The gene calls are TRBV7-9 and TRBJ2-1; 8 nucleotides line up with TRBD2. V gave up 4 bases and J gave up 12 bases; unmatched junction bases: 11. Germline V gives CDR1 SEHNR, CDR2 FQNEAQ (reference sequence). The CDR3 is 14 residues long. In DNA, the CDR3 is TGTGCCAGCAGCTCCTCGAGCGGGAGTGATCGGCAGTTCTTC. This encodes CASSSSSGSDRQFF.

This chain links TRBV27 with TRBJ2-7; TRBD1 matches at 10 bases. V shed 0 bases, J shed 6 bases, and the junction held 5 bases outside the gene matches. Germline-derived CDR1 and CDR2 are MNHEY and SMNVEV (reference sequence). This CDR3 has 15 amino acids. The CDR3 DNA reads TGTGCCAGCAGTTTATCGACAGGGGGCGAGGGCGAGCAGTACTTC. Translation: CASSLSTGGEGEQYF.

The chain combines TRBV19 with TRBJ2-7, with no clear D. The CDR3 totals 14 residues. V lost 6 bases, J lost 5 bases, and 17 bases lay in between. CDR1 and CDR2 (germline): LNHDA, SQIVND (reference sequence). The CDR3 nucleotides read TGTGCCAGTAGCATTGGTGGTAGCATCAACGAGCAGTACTTC. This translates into CASSIGGSINEQYF.

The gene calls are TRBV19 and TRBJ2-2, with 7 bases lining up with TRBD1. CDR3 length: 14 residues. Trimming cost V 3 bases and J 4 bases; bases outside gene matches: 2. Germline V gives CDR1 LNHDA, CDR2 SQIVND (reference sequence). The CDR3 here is CASSIDRVTGELFF. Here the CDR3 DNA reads TGTGCCAGTAGTATCGACAGGGTCACCGGGGAGCTGTTTTTT.

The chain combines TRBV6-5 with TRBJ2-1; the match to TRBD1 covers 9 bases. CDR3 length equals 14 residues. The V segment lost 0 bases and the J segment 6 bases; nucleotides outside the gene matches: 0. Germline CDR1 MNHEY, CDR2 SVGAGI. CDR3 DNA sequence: TGTGCCAGCAGTTACTCGACAGGGGGCAATGAGCAGTTCTTC. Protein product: CASSYSTGGNEQFF.

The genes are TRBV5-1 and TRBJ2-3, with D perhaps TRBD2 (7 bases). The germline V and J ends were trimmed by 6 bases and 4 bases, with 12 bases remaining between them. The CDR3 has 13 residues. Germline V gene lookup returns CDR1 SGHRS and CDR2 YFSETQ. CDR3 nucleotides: TGCGCCAGCAAAGGGGGGGGTCCAGATACGCAGTATTTT. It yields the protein CASKGGGPDTQYF.

CDR3 residues: CASSDSSRGSTYEQYF. The CDR3 DNA follows: TGTGCCAGCAGTGACTCGTCCAGGGGGAGTACCTACGAGCAGTACTTC. The chain couples TRBV6-4 to TRBJ2-7; TRBD1 agrees at 7 bases. The ends lost 0 bases at V and 2 bases at J; junction bases unmatched: 7. Germline V lookup: CDR1 MRHNA, CDR2 SNTAGT. The CDR3 runs to 16 residues.

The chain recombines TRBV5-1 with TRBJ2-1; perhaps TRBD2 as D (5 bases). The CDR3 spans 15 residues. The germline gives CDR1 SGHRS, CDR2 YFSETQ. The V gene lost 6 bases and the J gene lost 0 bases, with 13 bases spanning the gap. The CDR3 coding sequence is TGCGCCAGCACCAAGATTGGACTCTCCTACAATGAGCAGTTCTTC. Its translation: CASTKIGLSYNEQFF.

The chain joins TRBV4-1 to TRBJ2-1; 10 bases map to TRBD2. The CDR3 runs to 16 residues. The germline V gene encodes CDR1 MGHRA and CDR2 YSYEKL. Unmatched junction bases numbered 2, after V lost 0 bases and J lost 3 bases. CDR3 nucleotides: TGCGCCAGCAGCCAAGAACTAGCGGGGTACTACAATGAGCAGTTCTTC. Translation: CASSQELAGYYNEQFF.

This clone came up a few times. DNA for the CDR3: TGTGCCAGCAGCCGGACAGGGGTGGAGCAGTACTTC. Translation gives CASSRTGVEQYF. The chain recombines TRBV5-5 with TRBJ2-7; 9 bases fit TRBD1. V trimming: 4 bases; J trimming: 7 bases; junction bases outside the gene matches: 3. Germline V lookup: CDR1 SGHKS, CDR2 YYEKEE (reference sequence). The CDR3 is 12 residues long.